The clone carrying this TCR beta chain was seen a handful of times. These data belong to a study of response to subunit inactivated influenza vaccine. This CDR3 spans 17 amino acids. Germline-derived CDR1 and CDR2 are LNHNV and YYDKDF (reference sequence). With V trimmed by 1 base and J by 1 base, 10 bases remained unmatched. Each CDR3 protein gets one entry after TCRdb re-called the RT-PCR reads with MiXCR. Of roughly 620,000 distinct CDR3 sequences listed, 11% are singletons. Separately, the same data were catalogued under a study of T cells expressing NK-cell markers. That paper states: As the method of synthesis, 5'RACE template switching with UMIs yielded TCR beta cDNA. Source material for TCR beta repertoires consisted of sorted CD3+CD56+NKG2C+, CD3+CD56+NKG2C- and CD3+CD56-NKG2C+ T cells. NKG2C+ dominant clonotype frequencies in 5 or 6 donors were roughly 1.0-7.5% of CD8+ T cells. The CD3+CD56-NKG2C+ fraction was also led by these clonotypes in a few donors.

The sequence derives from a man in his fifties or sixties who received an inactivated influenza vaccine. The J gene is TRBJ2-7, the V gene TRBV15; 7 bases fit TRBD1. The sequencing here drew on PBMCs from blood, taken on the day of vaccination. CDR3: CATSRAAGDSWSYEQYF. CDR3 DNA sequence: TGTGCCACCAGCAGAGCAGCAGGGGACAGTTGGTCCTACGAGCAGTACTTC.